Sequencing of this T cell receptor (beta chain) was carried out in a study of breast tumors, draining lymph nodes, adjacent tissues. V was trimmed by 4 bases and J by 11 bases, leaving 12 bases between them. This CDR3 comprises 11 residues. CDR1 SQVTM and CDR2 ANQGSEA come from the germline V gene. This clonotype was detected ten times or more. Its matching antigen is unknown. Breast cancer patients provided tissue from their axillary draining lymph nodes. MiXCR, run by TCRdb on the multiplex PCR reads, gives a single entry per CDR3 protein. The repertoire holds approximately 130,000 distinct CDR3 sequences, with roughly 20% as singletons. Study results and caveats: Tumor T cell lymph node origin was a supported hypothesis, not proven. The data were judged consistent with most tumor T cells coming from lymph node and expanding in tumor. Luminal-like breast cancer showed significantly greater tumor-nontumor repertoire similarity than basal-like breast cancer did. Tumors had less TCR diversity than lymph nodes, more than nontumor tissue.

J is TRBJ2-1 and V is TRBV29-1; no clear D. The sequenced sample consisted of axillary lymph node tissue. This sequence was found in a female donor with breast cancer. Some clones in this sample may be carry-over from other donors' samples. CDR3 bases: TGCAGCGTTGGGCGAGCGAACCAGCAGTTCTTC. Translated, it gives CSVGRANQQFF.